The next 25 T cell receptor beta chains were all read from a single sample in a study of blood T cells in healthy people across ages. It was with a sample-barcoded 5' primer and a J-beta primer mix that a second PCR of about 6 to 12 cycles was run. TCRdb itself ran the 5' RACE reads through MiXCR, one entry per CDR3 protein. The data contain under 1 million distinct CDR3 sequences, around 42% of them singletons. The sample consisted of blood. The receptors derive from a man aged 60 to 75 in good health.

The genes are TRBV9 and TRBJ2-4; 7 bases match TRBD1. The end of the DNA aligns better with TRBJ2-7, so the J call may be wrong. The CDR3 has 15 amino acids. CDR1 SGDLS and CDR2 YYNGEE come from the germline V gene. CDR3 nucleotides: TGTGCCAGCAGCGTAGGGCAGGGGGAGCCCTACGAGCAGTACTTC. Translated: CASSVGQGEPYEQYF.

This clonotype has at least ten counts. This sequence joins TRBV29-1 and TRBJ2-5; the D gene could be TRBD1 or TRBD2 (5 bases each). CDR1 is SQVTM and CDR2 is ANQGSEA in the germline V gene. This CDR3 has 12 residues. With 8 bases removed from V and 4 bases from J, the gap between germline ends came to 14 bases. In nucleotides, the CDR3 is TGCAGCCTCAGGGTGGGGAGAGAGACCCAGTACTTC. It specifies CSLRVGRETQYF.

This clonotype was counted a few times. The V call is TRBV7-9, the J call TRBJ2-1, with D possibly being TRBD1 or TRBD2 (6 bases each). Per germline, CDR1 SEHNR and CDR2 FQNEAQ (reference sequence). The CDR3 consists of 12 residues. Trimming cost V 5 bases and J 7 bases, with 9 bases left between them. In nucleotides, the CDR3 is TGTGCCAGCAGCGCGGGACAAAATGAGCAGTTCTTC. Translated: CASSAGQNEQFF.

This clonotype was detected a few times. The chain has TRBV10-3 and TRBJ1-4; D is uncertain. Germline loops: CDR1 ENHRY, CDR2 SYGVKD. The CDR3 is made up of 14 amino acids. Trimming pared 0 bases from V and 4 bases from J, leaving 6 bases between. This CDR3 is CAISESGSNEKLFF. CDR3 DNA: TGTGCCATCAGTGAGTCGGGTAGTAATGAAAAACTGTTTTTT.

The rearrangement links TRBV15 to TRBJ2-5; 9 nucleotides agree with TRBD1. The CDR3 runs 16 residues. J gave up 4 bases and V 5 bases, and 11 bases lay outside the gene matches. Germline V gene sequence: CDR1 LNHNV, CDR2 YYDKDF (reference sequence). The CDR3 nucleotides are TGTGCCACCAGCCTAAATCGTGGACAGGGGCGAGAGACCCAGTACTTC. Protein: CATSLNRGQGRETQYF.

Concerning this clonotype itself: A read error is possible here, since a much larger clone lies one base away. Here the CDR3 DNA reads TGTGCCTGCAGCTTCAGTATTGTTCGTACAGATACGCAGTATTTT. Translating gives CACSFSIVRTDTQYF. V gene TRBV5-5 combines with J gene TRBJ2-3; D not resolved. Germline V lookup: CDR1 SGHKS, CDR2 YYEKEE (reference sequence). The CDR3 covers 15 residues. Full variable domain (missing parts from reference TRBV5-5 and TRBJ2-3): DAGVTQSPTHLIKTRGQQVTLRCSPISGHKSVSWYQQVLGQGPQFIFQYYEKEERGRGNFPDRFSARQFPNYSSELNVNALLLGDSALYLCACSFSIVRTDTQYFGPGTRLTVL.

This clonotype was counted only a few times. This sequence joins TRBV3-1 and TRBJ2-7; D gene unclear. Germline V lookup: CDR1 LGHDT, CDR2 YNNKEL (reference sequence). Trimming shortened V by 4 bases and J by 3 bases, and 13 bases separated the two germline ends. The length of the CDR3 is 14 residues. Here the CDR3 reads CASSPTGPLYEQYF. CDR3 DNA sequence: TGTGCCAGCAGCCCAACCGGGCCCCTCTACGAGCAGTACTTC.

This chain uses TRBV3-1 with TRBJ1-5; 7 nucleotides agree with TRBD1. With V trimmed by 5 bases and J by 4 bases, 8 bases remained unmatched. This CDR3 contains 15 residues. Germline lookup yields CDR1 LGHDT and CDR2 YNNKEL (reference sequence). The CDR3 DNA follows: TGTGCCAGCAGCTCGAACAGGGGAGGGAATCAGCCCCAGCATTTT. Its protein product is CASSSNRGGNQPQHF. Full variable domain (outside the CDR3, taken from reference TRBV3-1 and TRBJ1-5): DTAVSQTPKYLVTQMGNDKSIKCEQNLGHDTMYWYKQDSKKFLKIMFSYNNKELIINETVPNRFSPKSPDKAHLNLHINSLELGDSAVYFCASSSNRGGNQPQHFGDGTRLSIL.

This sequence joins TRBV5-1 and TRBJ2-5, with 10 bases that match TRBD1. The germline gives CDR1 SGHRS, CDR2 YFSETQ. This CDR3 spans 15 amino acids. With 4 bases clipped from V and 3 bases from J, the junction kept 6 bases outside the gene matches. For the CDR3, the DNA is TGCGCCAGCAGCCCCCGTGGGACAGGGGAAGAGACCCAGTACTTC. Protein sequence: CASSPRGTGEETQYF.

This sequence joins TRBV18 and TRBJ2-7; 7 nucleotides line up with TRBD2. Looked up from germline, CDR1 is KGHSH and CDR2 is LQKENI. V lost 3 bases, J lost 2 bases, and 7 bases stayed unmatched. This CDR3 comprises 15 residues. CDR3 coding DNA: TGTGCCAGCTCACCTCAGGCGGGGGACGCCTACGAGCAGTACTTC. It is translated as CASSPQAGDAYEQYF.

This chain connects TRBV6-2 or TRBV6-3 to TRBJ2-1, with 9 bases aligning to TRBD1. V lost 6 bases to trimming and J lost 4 bases; unmatched junction nucleotides: 10. From germline, CDR1 is MNHEY and CDR2 SVGEGT. The CDR3 consists of 16 residues. Written as DNA, the CDR3 is TGTGCCAGCAGAACCACCGGGACAGGGAGGTACAATGAGCAGTTCTTC. Translated, it gives CASRTTGTGRYNEQFF.

The chain joins TRBV27 to TRBJ2-1; 8 bases match TRBD1. Germline loops: CDR1 MNHEY, CDR2 SMNVEV (reference sequence). The CDR3 length is 15 residues. Losses at the gene ends were 4 bases for V and 8 bases for J; bases not matched to a gene: 10. The CDR3 DNA reads TGTGCCAGCAGTTCCCTGACAGGGGATCGGGATGAGCAGTTCTTC. Amino acids: CASSSLTGDRDEQFF.

The chain combines TRBV5-1 with TRBJ2-4; no firm D call. TRBJ2-7 explains the end of the DNA better; the J call may be wrong. Germline CDR1 is SGHRS and CDR2 is YFSETQ. CDR3 size: 14 residues. The CDR3 is CASSPIPPTGEQYF. For the CDR3, the DNA is TGCGCCAGCAGCCCCATCCCTCCGACGGGCGAGCAGTACTTC.

V usage is TRBV11-2 and J usage is TRBJ2-7; a possible D gene is TRBD2 (5 bases). Judging by the DNA end, TRBJ2-5 fits better; the J call may be wrong. This CDR3 has 13 amino acids. From germline, CDR1 is SGHAT and CDR2 FQNNGV. The CDR3 sequence: CASSFAGPGTQYF. Written as DNA, the CDR3 is TGTGCCAGCAGCTTTGCGGGCCCGGGGACCCAGTACTTC.

Only a few counts were recorded for this clonotype. The V call is TRBV6-1, the J call TRBJ1-2, with D tentatively TRBD1 (5 bases). Per germline, CDR1 MNHNS and CDR2 SASEGT. V lost 4 bases and J lost 2, with 8 bases in between. This CDR3 has 13 residues. CDR3 nucleotides: TGTGCCAGCAGTGCGGGACGGAACTATGGCTACACCTTC. This translates into CASSAGRNYGYTF.

CDR3 residues: CASSHPNPGLAKNIQYF. The CDR3 bases are TGTGCCAGCAGCCACCCGAATCCGGGGCTAGCCAAAAACATTCAGTACTTC. The chain recombines TRBV3-1 with TRBJ2-4, with D perhaps matching TRBD1 or TRBD2 (5 bases each). CDR1 and CDR2 from the germline V gene are LGHDT and YNNKEL (reference sequence). This CDR3 spans 17 amino acids. Trimming cost V 3 bases and J 0 bases, with 15 bases left between them.

V and J are TRBV7-9 and TRBJ2-5; D not certain. Trimming stripped 1 base from V and 7 bases from J, with 16 bases between. CDR1 and CDR2 from the germline V gene are SEHNR and FQNEAQ (reference sequence). The CDR3 contains 15 residues. Here the CDR3 DNA reads TGTGCCAGCAGCTTAGTAACCACCTGGGCAGGGACCCAGTACTTC. This translates into CASSLVTTWAGTQYF.

In the case of this clonotype: One end of the junction varies from germline; a read error may be responsible. V is TRBV5-5 and J is TRBJ2-7; D unresolved. This CDR3 has 15 amino acids. CDR1 and CDR2 from the germline V gene are SGHKS and YYEKEE (reference sequence). CDR3 region: CAGSFRQALPHEQYF. The CDR3 DNA follows: TGTGCCGGCAGCTTCCGTCAGGCCCTACCCCACGAGCAGTACTTC.

The chain uses TRBV7-2 and TRBJ2-2, with a weak D call TRBD2 (6 bases). Germline V lookup: CDR1 SGHTA, CDR2 FQGNSA. The length of the CDR3 is 13 residues. Trimming pared 4 bases from V and 6 bases from J, leaving 9 bases between. The CDR3 protein is CASSWWDSGELFF. The CDR3 DNA follows: TGTGCCAGCAGCTGGTGGGACTCCGGGGAGCTGTTTTTT. Full variable domain (remainder filled in from reference TRBV7-2 and TRBJ2-2): GAGVSQSPSNKVTEKGKDVELRCDPISGHTALYWYRQSLGQGLEFLIYFQGNSAPDKSGLPSDRFSAERTGGSVSTLTIQRTQQEDSAVYLCASSWWDSGELFFGEGSRLTVL.

This chain connects TRBV27 to TRBJ2-7; no definite D call. CDR1 is MNHEY, CDR2 SMNVEV, per germline (reference sequence). Between the trimmed V and J ends, which lost 3 bases and 6 bases, there was a span of 9 bases. CDR3 length: 12 amino acids. This CDR3 is CASSLPHSEQYF. The CDR3 nucleotides are TGTGCCAGCAGTTTGCCTCATAGCGAGCAGTACTTC.

This chain uses TRBV28 with TRBJ1-2; 10 nucleotides align to TRBD1. The CDR3 loop spans 16 amino acids. V was clipped by 1 base and J by 2 bases; unmatched bases: 4. Germline assignment: CDR1 MDHEN and CDR2 SYDVKM. The CDR3 sequence is CASSLFGTGANYGYTF. As DNA, the CDR3 is TGTGCCAGCAGTTTATTCGGGACAGGGGCGAACTATGGCTACACCTTC.

This clonotype was observed a few times. The chain recombines TRBV5-6 with TRBJ2-5, with D maybe TRBD1 (5 bases). Germline V CDR1 and CDR2: SGHDT, YYEEEE. The CDR3 covers 16 residues. V gave up 3 bases and J gave up 0 bases, with 15 bases separating them. The CDR3 here is CASSWMGGANQETQYF. CDR3 DNA: TGTGCCAGCAGCTGGATGGGTGGGGCTAACCAAGAGACCCAGTACTTC.

The gene calls are TRBV5-1 and TRBJ2-5; 7 positions agree with TRBD2. The CDR3 sequence is 15 residues long. J lost 0 bases, V lost 4 bases, and 6 bases had no gene match. The V gene's germline CDR1 is SGHRS and CDR2 YFSETQ. CDR3 protein: CASSPGRLYQETQYF. The DNA for the CDR3 is TGCGCCAGCAGCCCCGGGAGGCTGTACCAAGAGACCCAGTACTTC.

This clonotype was detected ten times or more. CDR3 coding DNA: TGCAGTGCACGGGGCCCAGGCACAGATACGCAGTATTTT. It encodes CSARGPGTDTQYF. This chain joins TRBV20-1 and TRBJ2-3; D is possibly TRBD1 or TRBD2 (5 bases each). V dropped 6 bases and J dropped 1 base, with 11 bases sitting between them. The CDR3 sequence is 13 residues long. Germline-derived CDR1 and CDR2 are DFQATT and SNEGSKA (reference sequence).

As regards this clonotype: A junction boundary mismatches the germline segment, possibly from a read error. The V gene is TRBV4-3, the J gene TRBJ2-1; 7 bases line up with TRBD1. CDR1 and CDR2 (germline): LGHNA, YSLEER. The length of the CDR3 is 15 residues. The CDR3 sequence: CASSLDRDSLNERFF. The CDR3 nucleotides read TGCGCCAGCAGTCTCGACCGGGACAGCCTCAATGAGCGGTTCTTC.